This TCR beta chain was recovered during a study of shared clonotypes between healthy human individuals. Overall study findings and caveats: Investigators collected only blood, and repertoires in tissues likely differ. In a few donors, around 5% of naive CD4 clonotypes appeared in common.

Sorted-subset replicate PCRs used roughly 220 ng DNA, around 27,000 T cell genomes. Measured with immunoSEQ multiplex PCR; TCRdb has only the in-frame clones, and not every one. Of about 1 million clones in the sample, roughly 80% were seen once. Germline CDR1 reads MDHEN; CDR2 reads SYDVKM. Unmatched junction bases numbered 9, after V lost 4 bases and J lost 2 bases. This CDR3 comprises 17 residues. The sample holds a few counts of this clone. What it binds is unknown. Input material: memory CD4+ T cells sorted from blood. Indicated subset: CD45RA-negative fraction. The chain employs TRBV28 and TRBJ2-5; 11 bases agree with TRBD1. The sequence came from a man between 18 and 29 years old in good health. As DNA, the CDR3 is TGTGCCAGCAGTTCCAAGAGGACAGGGGGCATGCAAGAGACCCAGTACTTC. Its translation is CASSSKRTGGMQETQYF. Full variable domain (missing parts from reference TRBV28 and TRBJ2-5): DVKVTQSSRYLVKRTGEKVFLECVQDMDHENMFWYRQDPGLGLRLIYFSYDVKMKEKGDIPEGYSVSREKKERFSLILESASTNQTSMYLCASSSKRTGGMQETQYFGPGTRLLVL.